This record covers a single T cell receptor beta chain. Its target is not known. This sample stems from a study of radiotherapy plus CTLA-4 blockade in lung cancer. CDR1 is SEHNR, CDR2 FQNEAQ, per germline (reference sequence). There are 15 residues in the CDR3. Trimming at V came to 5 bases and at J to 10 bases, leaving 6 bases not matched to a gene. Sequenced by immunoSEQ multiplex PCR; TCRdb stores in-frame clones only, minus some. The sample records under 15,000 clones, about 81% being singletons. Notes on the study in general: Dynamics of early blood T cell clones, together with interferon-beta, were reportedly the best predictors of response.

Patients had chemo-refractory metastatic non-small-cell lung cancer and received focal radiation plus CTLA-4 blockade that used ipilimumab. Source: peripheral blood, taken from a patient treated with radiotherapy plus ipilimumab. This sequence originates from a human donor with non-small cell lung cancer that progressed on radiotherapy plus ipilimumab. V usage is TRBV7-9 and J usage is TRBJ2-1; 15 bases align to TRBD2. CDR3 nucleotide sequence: TGTGCCAGCAGCGCGAGGACTAGCGGGGGGGTGGAGCAGTTCTTC. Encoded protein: CASSARTSGGVEQFF.